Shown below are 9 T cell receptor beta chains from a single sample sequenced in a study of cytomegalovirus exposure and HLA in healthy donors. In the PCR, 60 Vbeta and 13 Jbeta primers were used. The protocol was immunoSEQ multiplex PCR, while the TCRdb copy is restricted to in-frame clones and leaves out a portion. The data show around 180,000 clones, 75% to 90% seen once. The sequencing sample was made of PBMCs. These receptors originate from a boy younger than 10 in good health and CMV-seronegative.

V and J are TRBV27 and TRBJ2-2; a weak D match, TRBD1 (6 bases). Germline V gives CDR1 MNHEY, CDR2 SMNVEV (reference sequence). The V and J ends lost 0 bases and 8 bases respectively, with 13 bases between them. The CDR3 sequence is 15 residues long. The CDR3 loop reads CASSLSPGEYGELFF. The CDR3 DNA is TGTGCCAGCAGTTTATCGCCAGGGGAATATGGGGAGCTGTTTTTT.

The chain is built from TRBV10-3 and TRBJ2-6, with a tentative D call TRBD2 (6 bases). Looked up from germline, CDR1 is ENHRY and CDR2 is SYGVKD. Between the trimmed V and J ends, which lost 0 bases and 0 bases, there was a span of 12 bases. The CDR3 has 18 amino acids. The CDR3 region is CAISESGGVGSGANVLTF. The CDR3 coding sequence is TGTGCCATCAGTGAGTCTGGAGGGGTGGGCTCTGGGGCCAACGTCCTGACTTTC.

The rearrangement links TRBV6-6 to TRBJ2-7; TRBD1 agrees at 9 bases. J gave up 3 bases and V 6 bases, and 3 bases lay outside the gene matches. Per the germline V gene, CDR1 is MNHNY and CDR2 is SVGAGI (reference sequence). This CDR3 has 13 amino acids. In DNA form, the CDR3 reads TGTGCCAGCAGAGAGACAGGGGGCTACGAGCAGTACGTC. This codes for CASRETGGYEQYV.

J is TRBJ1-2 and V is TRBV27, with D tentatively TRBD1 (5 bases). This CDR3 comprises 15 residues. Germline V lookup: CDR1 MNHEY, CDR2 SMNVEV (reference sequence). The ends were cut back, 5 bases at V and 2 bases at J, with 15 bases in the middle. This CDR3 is CASSPFAGYNYGYTF. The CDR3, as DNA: TGTGCCAGCAGTCCCTTCGCAGGGTACAACTATGGCTACACCTTC.

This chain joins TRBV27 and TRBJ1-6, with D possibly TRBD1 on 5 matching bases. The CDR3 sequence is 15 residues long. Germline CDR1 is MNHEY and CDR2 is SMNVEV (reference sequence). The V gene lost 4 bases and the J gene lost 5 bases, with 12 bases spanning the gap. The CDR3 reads CASSWGGVNNSPLHF. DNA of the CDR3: TGTGCCAGCAGTTGGGGGGGAGTGAATAATTCACCCCTCCACTTT.

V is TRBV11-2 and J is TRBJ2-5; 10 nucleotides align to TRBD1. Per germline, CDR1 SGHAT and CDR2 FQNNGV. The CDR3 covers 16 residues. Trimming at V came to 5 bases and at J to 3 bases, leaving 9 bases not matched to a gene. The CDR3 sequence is CASSRAWTGGKETQYF. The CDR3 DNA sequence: TGTGCCAGCAGCAGAGCCTGGACAGGGGGTAAAGAGACCCAGTACTTC.

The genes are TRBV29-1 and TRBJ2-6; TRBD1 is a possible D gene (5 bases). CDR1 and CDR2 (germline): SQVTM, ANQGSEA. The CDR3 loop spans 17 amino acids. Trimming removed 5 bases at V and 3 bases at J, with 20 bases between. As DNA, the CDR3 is TGCAGCGTTCTAGGATGGGCAGGGTCATTTGGGGCCAACGTCCTGACTTTC. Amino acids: CSVLGWAGSFGANVLTF.

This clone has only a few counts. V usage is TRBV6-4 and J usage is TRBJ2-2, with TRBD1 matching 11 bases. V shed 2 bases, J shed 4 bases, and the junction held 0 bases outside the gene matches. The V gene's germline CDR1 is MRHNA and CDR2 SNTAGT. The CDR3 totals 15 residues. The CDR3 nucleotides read TGTGCCAGCAGTGACGGGACAGGGGGCACCGGGGAGCTGTTTTTT. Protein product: CASSDGTGGTGELFF.

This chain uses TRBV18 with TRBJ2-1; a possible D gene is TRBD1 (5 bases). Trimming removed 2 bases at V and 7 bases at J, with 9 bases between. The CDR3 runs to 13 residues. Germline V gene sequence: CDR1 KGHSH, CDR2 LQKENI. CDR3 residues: CASSPGASNEQFF. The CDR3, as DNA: TGTGCCAGCTCACCAGGGGCCTCTAATGAGCAGTTCTTC.